This T cell receptor beta chain was profiled in a study of sequential checkpoint blockade in melanoma. Treatment here: randomized to nivolumab then ipilimumab (arm A) or the reverse (arm B). This CDR3 has 15 amino acids. Deletions cut 6 bases from V and 1 base from J, with 16 bases between. From germline, CDR1 is MNHEY and CDR2 SMNVEV (reference sequence). Data came from immunoSEQ multiplex PCR; TCRdb stores just in-frame clones and leaves some out. The data show about 40,000 clones, with 86% seen just once and around 10% held by the top ten. The source of this sequence is a human donor with melanoma. The rearrangement links TRBV27 to TRBJ2-7; D call uncertain. The starting material was CD8+ T cells sorted from blood (inferred from file names), obtained from a patient given nivolumab and ipilimumab in sequence. The CDR3 reads CASRDRGGGSYEQYV. The DNA for the CDR3 is TGTGCCAGCAGAGATAGAGGCGGCGGATCCTACGAGCAGTACGTC.